The 10 T cell receptor beta chains presented below share a single source sample, sequenced in a study of cytomegalovirus exposure and HLA in healthy donors. PCR involved 60 Vbeta and 13 Jbeta primers. Using immunoSEQ multiplex PCR, the repertoire was profiled, and TCRdb retains in-frame clones only, with some absent. The sample contains 190,000 or so clones, 75% to 90% of which appear only once. The sample taken for sequencing was PBMCs. The receptors stem from a woman in her fifties or sixties in good health and CMV-seropositive.

V and J are TRBV18 and TRBJ2-2; TRBD1 is a possible D gene (5 bases). This CDR3 has 14 amino acids. Germline V lookup: CDR1 KGHSH, CDR2 LQKENI. V dropped 4 bases and J dropped 1 base, with 7 bases sitting between them. CDR3 sequence (DNA): TGTGCCAGCTCACGCGGACAGAACACCGGGGAGCTGTTTTTT. This encodes CASSRGQNTGELFF.

The chain joins TRBV7-9 to TRBJ2-5, with 7 bases matching TRBD1. The J segment lost 2 bases and the V segment lost 6 bases, leaving 12 bases of the junction unmatched. The CDR3 loop spans 16 amino acids. Germline assignment: CDR1 SEHNR and CDR2 FQNEAQ (reference sequence). CDR3 in DNA: TGTGCCAGCAGTCGCTGGTTGGACAGGCAGCAAGAGACCCAGTACTTC. Its translation is CASSRWLDRQQETQYF.

This clone occurred a few times. CDR3 in DNA: TGTGCCTTACAGGAGCGGGGGCGGGGCGGGGAGCTGTTTTTT. The encoded protein is CALQERGRGGELFF. This chain joins TRBV7-8 and TRBJ2-2; 8 bases agree with TRBD2. V lost 11 bases and J lost 7; bases outside the gene matches: 12. CDR3 length equals 14 residues. In germline, CDR1 is SGHVS, CDR2 FQNEAQ.

The V gene is TRBV18, the J gene TRBJ2-7; D gene ambiguous. The CDR3 extends over 11 amino acids. Germline-derived CDR1 and CDR2 are KGHSH and LQKENI. V lost 3 bases and J 5 bases, leaving 5 bases between the germline ends. The CDR3 region has the DNA TGTGCCAGCTCACCTCAGGACGAGCAGTACTTC. Its protein product is CASSPQDEQYF.

This clone was observed a handful of times. V gene TRBV28 combines with J gene TRBJ1-2; TRBD1 agrees at 12 bases. The CDR3 totals 14 residues. The germline gives CDR1 MDHEN, CDR2 SYDVKM. V shed 7 bases, J shed 5 bases, and the junction held 5 bases outside the gene matches. The CDR3 DNA reads TGTGCCAGCACACCGGGACAGGGGGCGTATGGCTACACCTTC. Translation: CASTPGQGAYGYTF.

In DNA, the CDR3 is TGTGCCAGCGCTAGGGGGTTCACTGAAGCTTTCTTT. This codes for CASARGFTEAFF. The chain joins TRBV25-1 to TRBJ1-1; weak D call: TRBD1 (6 bases). The CDR3 totals 12 residues. Germline V gene lookup returns CDR1 MGHDK and CDR2 SYGVNS. The V and J ends lost 8 bases and 4 bases respectively, with 11 bases between them.

The rearrangement uses TRBV19 and TRBJ2-1; TRBD1 agrees at 11 bases. V lost 2 bases and J lost 7; bases outside the gene matches: 4. Germline CDR1 LNHDA, CDR2 SQIVND (reference sequence). The CDR3 runs to 15 residues. CDR3: CASSIWDRGGNEQFF. Written as DNA, the CDR3 is TGTGCCAGTAGTATATGGGACAGGGGGGGGAATGAGCAGTTCTTC. The complete variable domain, with remaining parts taken from reference TRBV19 and TRBJ2-1, reads DGGITQSPKYLFRKEGQNVTLSCEQNLNHDAMYWYRQDPGQGLRLIYYSQIVNDFQKGDIAEGYSVSREKKESFPLTVTSAQKNPTAFYLCASSIWDRGGNEQFFGPGTRLTVL.

The chain couples TRBV2 to TRBJ1-1, with a weak D call TRBD1 (6 bases). The CDR3 covers 11 residues. Germline CDR1 reads SNHLY; CDR2 reads FYNNEI. Trimming removed 6 bases at V and 7 bases at J, with 9 bases between. The CDR3 coding sequence is TGTGCCAGCAGGAAGGACAGTGAAGCTTTCTTT. It is translated as CASRKDSEAFF.

This chain uses TRBV10-1 with TRBJ2-3, with 7 bases that match TRBD2. CDR1 and CDR2 (germline): WNHNN, SYGVQD (reference sequence). The length of the CDR3 is 17 residues. After removal of 6 bases from V and 1 base from J, the junction contained 13 bases not matched to a gene. The CDR3 DNA sequence: TGCGCCAGCAGACCTTCCGAGAGCGGGATGGGCACAGATACGCAGTATTTT. This encodes CASRPSESGMGTDTQYF.

A note on this clone: The junction departs from germline at one end; a sequencing error may be responsible. J is TRBJ2-2 and V is TRBV7-7; D call uncertain. This CDR3 has 13 amino acids. Germline V lookup: CDR1 SSHAT, CDR2 FNYEAQ (reference sequence). As DNA, the CDR3 is TGTGCTAGCAGCTTAGAAGAGTCCGGGGAGCTGTTTTTT. Amino acid sequence: CASSLEESGELFF.